A single sample gave rise to the 15 T cell receptor beta chains below, sequenced in a study of T cells in Graves' hyperthyroidism and ophthalmopathy. The investigators amplified TCR beta CDR3 regions from RNA transcripts. The TCR CDR3 first-round RT-PCR relied on the HTBI primer set. TCRdb reanalysed the multiplex PCR reads using MiXCR and keeps one entry per CDR3 protein. In the table there are 550,000 to 700,000 distinct CDR3 sequences, around 42% of which are singletons. The sequencing input was peripheral blood or thyroid tissue (not recorded which). The receptors derive from an adult woman with Graves' disease, either hyperthyroidism or ophthalmopathy (not recorded which).

A single count supports this clonotype. The rearrangement joins TRBV29-1 to TRBJ2-6, with D unresolved. Germline V gene sequence: CDR1 SQVTM, CDR2 ANQGSEA. This CDR3 region has 10 residues. Between the trimmed V and J ends, which lost 3 bases and 15 bases, there was a span of 9 bases. CDR3 sequence reads: CSVEGLGLTF. In nucleotides, the CDR3 is TGCAGCGTTGAGGGCTTAGGCCTGACTTTC. Full variable domain (remainder filled in from reference TRBV29-1 and TRBJ2-6): SAVISQKPSRDICQRGTSLTIQCQVDSQVTMMFWYRQQPGQSLTLIATANQGSEATYESGFVIDKFPISRPNLTFSTLTVSNMSPEDSSIYLCSVEGLGLTFGAGSRLTVL.

The rearrangement joins TRBV25-1 to TRBJ2-6; no clear D. CDR1 is MGHDK and CDR2 is SYGVNS in the germline V gene. Trimming left V 6 bases short and J 1 base short, with 10 bases between. There are 15 residues in the CDR3. This chain's CDR3 is CASSLVPSGANVLTF. The CDR3 nucleotides read TGTGCCAGCAGCTTAGTCCCATCTGGGGCCAACGTCCTGACTTTC. Drawing the rest from reference TRBV25-1 and TRBJ2-6, the complete variable domain is EADIYQTPRYLVIGTGKKITLECSQTMGHDKMYWYQQDPGMELHLIHYSYGVNSTEKGDLSSESTVSRIRTEHFPLTLESARPSHTSQYLCASSLVPSGANVLTFGAGSRLTVL.

The V gene is TRBV9, the J gene TRBJ1-4; D gene ambiguous. There are 14 residues in the CDR3. Germline V gene sequence: CDR1 SGDLS, CDR2 YYNGEE. V was shortened by 2 bases and J by 6 bases, with 11 bases between the two germline ends. The CDR3 region is CASSVGIGYEKLFF. As DNA, the CDR3 is TGTGCCAGCAGCGTGGGTATAGGGTATGAAAAACTGTTTTTT.

V and J are TRBV19 and TRBJ2-7, with 10 bases that match TRBD2. Germline trimming cut 8 bases from V and 4 bases from J; bases unmatched to any gene: 8. This CDR3 has 14 residues. CDR1 and CDR2 (germline): LNHDA, SQIVND (reference sequence). The DNA for the CDR3 is TGTGCCAGTTCAGCCGGGACTAGCGTGTACGAGCAGTACTTC. Amino acid sequence: CASSAGTSVYEQYF. The full variable domain, with the rest looked up from reference TRBV19 and TRBJ2-7, is DGGITQSPKYLFRKEGQNVTLSCEQNLNHDAMYWYRQDPGQGLRLIYYSQIVNDFQKGDIAEGYSVSREKKESFPLTVTSAQKNPTAFYLCASSAGTSVYEQYFGPGTRLTVT.

This clonotype occurred once. This chain uses TRBV5-1 with TRBJ1-5; tentative D call: TRBD1 (5 bases). The CDR3 length is 15 residues. Germline CDR1 is SGHRS and CDR2 is YFSETQ. V lost 3 bases, J lost 4 bases, and 14 bases lay in between. Here the CDR3 DNA reads TGCGCCAGCAGCTCTTCGGGGGGTCGGAATCAGCCCCAGCATTTT. It is translated as CASSSSGGRNQPQHF.

This clonotype has ten or more counts. The rearrangement joins TRBV5-8 to TRBJ1-4; 9 bases line up with TRBD1. This CDR3 comprises 13 residues. With V trimmed by 4 bases and J by 8 bases, 3 bases remained unmatched. Looked up from germline, CDR1 is SGHTS and CDR2 is YDEGEE. In DNA, the CDR3 is TGTGCCAGCAGCATCGGGACAGGGGAAAAACTGTTTTTT. Protein sequence: CASSIGTGEKLFF.

This clonotype was picked up many times. The J gene is TRBJ2-7, the V gene TRBV7-2, with TRBD2 identical over 10 bases. The trim removed 5 bases at V and 3 bases at J, leaving 7 bases unmatched. The CDR3 totals 15 residues. Germline loops: CDR1 SGHTA, CDR2 FQGNSA. The CDR3 coding sequence is TGTGCCAGCAGCGAAGGACTAGCGGATTACTACGAGCAGTACTTC. This translates into CASSEGLADYYEQYF.

This chain links TRBV19 with TRBJ2-6; D possibly corresponds to TRBD2 (6 bases). CDR1 is LNHDA, CDR2 SQIVND, per germline (reference sequence). The CDR3 runs 17 residues. V dropped 6 bases and J dropped 0 bases, with 15 bases sitting between them. CDR3 nucleotide sequence: TGTGCCAGTAGCCCAGAACGGGGGTACTCTGGGGCCAACGTCCTGACTTTC. Amino acid sequence: CASSPERGYSGANVLTF.

The chain couples TRBV9 to TRBJ2-7; 15 bases fit TRBD2. J was trimmed by 8 bases and V by 3 bases; bases with no gene match: 6. Germline loops: CDR1 SGDLS, CDR2 YYNGEE. The CDR3 consists of 15 residues. The CDR3 here is CASSAGLAGGGKQYF. For the CDR3, the DNA is TGTGCCAGCAGCGCCGGACTAGCGGGAGGGGGCAAGCAGTACTTC.

This clonotype was recorded many times. The chain links TRBV11-2 to TRBJ2-2; D gene ambiguous. The CDR3 runs 15 residues. Trimming shortened V by 1 base and J by 6 bases, and 12 bases separated the two germline ends. CDR1 and CDR2 (germline): SGHAT, FQNNGV. CDR3 sequence: CASSLGPHRAGELFF. CDR3 bases: TGTGCCAGCAGCTTAGGGCCGCATCGGGCCGGGGAGCTGTTTTTT.

A few counts support this clonotype. CDR3 sequence reads: CAISEPPAEQFF. CDR3 DNA sequence: TGTGCCATCAGTGAGCCGCCGGCTGAGCAGTTCTTC. The gene calls are TRBV10-3 and TRBJ2-1, with D hard to call. This CDR3 has 12 residues. Trimming took off 2 bases at V and 9 bases at J, with 8 bases between the two ends. Germline V gives CDR1 ENHRY, CDR2 SYGVKD.

This rearrangement joins TRBV9 to TRBJ1-6; the D gene is possibly TRBD1 (5 bases). Trimming pared 0 bases from V and 9 bases from J, leaving 10 bases between. This CDR3 contains 14 residues. Per germline, CDR1 SGDLS and CDR2 YYNGEE. This CDR3 is CASSVGGAGSPLHF. In nucleotides, the CDR3 is TGTGCCAGCAGCGTAGGGGGCGCGGGTTCACCCCTCCACTTT.

The genes are TRBV28 and TRBJ2-5; 7 bases agree with TRBD1. The CDR3 contains 15 residues. Unmatched junction bases numbered 9, after V lost 8 bases and J lost 0 bases. CDR1 MDHEN and CDR2 SYDVKM come from the germline V gene. CDR3 DNA: TGTGCCAGCCGGCCCTCGACAGGGTACCAAGAGACCCAGTACTTC. Its protein is CASRPSTGYQETQYF.

The table lists this clonotype with many counts. CDR3 sequence reads: CASSQTGGGGRTEAFF. The CDR3 DNA follows: TGCGCCAGCAGTCAAACAGGGGGCGGTGGTCGAACTGAAGCTTTCTTT. The chain joins TRBV4-1 to TRBJ1-1, with TRBD1 matching 9 bases. The V gene end was trimmed by 6 bases and the J gene end by 5 bases; junction bases not matched to a gene: 13. CDR1 is MGHRA and CDR2 is YSYEKL in the germline V gene. This CDR3 contains 16 residues.

This clonotype was recorded many times. The V call is TRBV9, the J call TRBJ2-7; TRBD1 agrees at 8 bases. With V trimmed by 3 bases and J by 5 bases, 7 bases remained unmatched. Germline-derived CDR1 and CDR2 are SGDLS and YYNGEE. The length of the CDR3 is 14 residues. CDR3 nucleotide sequence: TGTGCCAGCAGCGAGTGGGACAGGTCGAACGAGCAGTACTTC. It yields the protein CASSEWDRSNEQYF. Combining the CDR3 with reference TRBV9 and TRBJ2-7 gives the whole variable domain DSGVTQTPKHLITATGQRVTLRCSPRSGDLSVYWYQQSLDQGLQFLIQYYNGEERAKGNILERFSAQQFPDLHSELNLSSLELGDSALYFCASSEWDRSNEQYFGPGTRLTVT.